This TCR beta chain was sequenced in a study of cytomegalovirus exposure and HLA in healthy donors. The V gene's germline CDR1 is SGHTA and CDR2 FQGTGA. CDR3 length equals 16 residues. The ends lost 5 bases at V and 7 bases at J; junction bases unmatched: 6. In the PCR, 60 Vbeta and 13 Jbeta primers were used. Repertoires were generated with immunoSEQ multiplex PCR, while TCRdb's copy carries only in-frame clones and drops some. The data contain approximately 170,000 clones, more than 70% of them seen just once; the ten biggest clones take up 4.9%. This TCR came from a male donor in good health and CMV-seronegative. Sequenced sample: PBMCs. The gene calls are TRBV7-3 and TRBJ2-1; 15 bases agree with TRBD2. The CDR3 coding sequence is TGTGCCAGCAGCACGGGACTAGCGGGGGGATGGAATGAGCAGTTCTTC. This gives the protein CASSTGLAGGWNEQFF. Based on the CDR3 plus reference TRBV7-3 and TRBJ2-1, the full variable domain is GAGVSQTPSNKVTEKGKYVELRCDPISGHTALYWYRQSLGQGPEFLIYFQGTGAADDSGLPNDRFFAVRPEGSVSTLKIQRTERGDSAVYLCASSTGLAGGWNEQFFGPGTRLTVL.